The TCR beta chain under discussion was sequenced for a study of cytomegalovirus exposure and HLA in healthy donors. The study's findings and limits: Judged likely to be a sequencing artifact was a cluster of highly shared sequence variants. The later analysis indicated that the majority of CMV-associated TCR beta chains appeared HLA-restricted. Productive status was seen about 87% or about 30% of the time for most TCR beta V segments in an earlier analysis.

The PCR was carried out with 60 Vbeta primers and 13 Jbeta primers. TCRdb's copy holds only in-frame clones and misses some; the assay was immunoSEQ multiplex PCR. The data show about 120,000 clones, and the top ten clones hold around 1.6%. In the case of this clone: The target antigen is unknown.

The germline V gene encodes CDR1 PRHDT and CDR2 FYEKMQ (reference sequence). The CDR3 has 17 amino acids. The V and J ends lost 5 bases and 0 bases respectively, with 16 bases between them. The source material was PBMCs. The chain joins TRBV13 to TRBJ1-4; no definite D call. The sequence was obtained from a woman aged 40 to 50 in good health and CMV-seropositive. The CDR3 loop is CASSVKRSYATNEKLFF. For the CDR3, the DNA is TGTGCCAGCAGCGTCAAGCGCAGCTATGCAACTAATGAAAAACTGTTTTTT.